The next 19 T cell receptor beta chains were all read from a single sample in a study of shared clonotypes between healthy human individuals. Method: immunoSEQ multiplex PCR; TCRdb's copy keeps in-frame clones and lacks some. This table has roughly 1.4 million clones, approximately 98.5% appearing once. Specimen: naive CD4+ T cells sorted from blood. Subset meaning: CD45RA+ positively selected. Every receptor here comes from a man under 40 in good health.

The J gene is TRBJ1-1, the V gene TRBV28, with D perhaps matching TRBD1 (6 bases). The CDR3 sequence is 12 residues long. The ends were cut back, 6 bases at V and 7 bases at J, with 12 bases in the middle. Germline V gene lookup returns CDR1 MDHEN and CDR2 SYDVKM. The CDR3 protein is CASSLLDSEAFF. As DNA, the CDR3 is TGTGCCAGCAGCCTATTGGACAGTGAAGCTTTCTTT.

This clone was observed a few times. This chain links TRBV6-1 with TRBJ1-2; D uncertain. The CDR3 sequence is 11 residues long. Germline CDR1 reads MNHNS; CDR2 reads SASEGT. Trimming left V 1 base short and J 8 bases short, with 5 bases between. CDR3 sequence (DNA): TGTGCCAGCAGTGAAGTTGCAGGCTACACCTTC. Amino acid sequence: CASSEVAGYTF.

DNA for the CDR3: TGCGCCAGCAGCCCCTCCCGGGTGAACACTGAAGCTTTCTTT. Translated, it gives CASSPSRVNTEAFF. The chain uses TRBV4-3 and TRBJ1-1; D not resolved. Germline V CDR1 and CDR2: LGHNA, YSLEER. CDR3 length: 14 residues. V was pared by 4 bases and J by 0 bases, with 9 bases between.

The J gene is TRBJ2-3, the V gene TRBV6-4; 7 bases match TRBD2. Germline lookup yields CDR1 MRHNA and CDR2 SNTAGT. The trim removed 2 bases at V and 1 base at J, leaving 12 bases unmatched. This CDR3 spans 18 amino acids. CDR3 in DNA: TGTGCCAGCAGTGACCACGTTAGAGCGGGACCATGCACAGATACGCAGTATTTT. This sequence encodes CASSDHVRAGPCTDTQYF.

The chain links TRBV4-2 to TRBJ2-3; TRBD2 matches 9 bases. This CDR3 is 20 amino acids long. J was trimmed by 3 bases and V by 0 bases; bases with no gene match: 16. CDR1 and CDR2 (germline): LGHNA, YNFKEQ. In DNA, the CDR3 is TGTGCCAGCAGCCAAGATTGGATTACCGGCGGGAGGGCCTGGACAGATACGCAGTATTTT. It encodes CASSQDWITGGRAWTDTQYF.

CDR3 bases: TGTGCCAGCAGTGCAGGCGGGGCCAGCAAAGAGTACTTC. Translating gives CASSAGGASKEYF. The V call is TRBV25-1, the J call TRBJ2-7, with D possibly matching TRBD2 (6 bases). Germline loops: CDR1 MGHDK, CDR2 SYGVNS. This CDR3 is built from 13 residues. V dropped 4 bases and J dropped 11 bases, with 18 bases sitting between them.

The chain is built from TRBV9 and TRBJ2-5; the D is unclear. Germline V CDR1 and CDR2: SGDLS, YYNGEE. The CDR3 totals 13 residues. Deletions cut 4 bases from V and 0 bases from J, with 7 bases between. CDR3 sequence (DNA): TGTGCCAGCAGCCTCGATTACCAAGAGACCCAGTACTTC. Translation gives CASSLDYQETQYF.

J is TRBJ1-5 and V is TRBV25-1; D call uncertain. CDR3 size: 15 residues. V was pared by 3 bases and J by 0 bases, with 9 bases between. Germline lookup yields CDR1 MGHDK and CDR2 SYGVNS. The CDR3 region is CASSDSGISNQPQHF. CDR3 in DNA: TGTGCCAGCAGTGATTCGGGGATTAGCAATCAGCCCCAGCATTTT.

The chain recombines TRBV18 with TRBJ1-1; D unclear. The germline V gene has CDR1 KGHSH and CDR2 LQKENI. With 5 bases removed from V and 6 bases from J, the gap between germline ends came to 19 bases. The CDR3 spans 15 residues. Written as DNA, the CDR3 is TGTGCCAGCTCAATCCGGACCGGGCACGAGGCTGAAGCTTTCTTT. It translates to CASSIRTGHEAEAFF.

The gene calls are TRBV11-3 and TRBJ2-1; tentative D call: TRBD1 (5 bases). CDR1 and CDR2 from the germline V gene are SGHNT and YENEEA. The CDR3 is 15 amino acids. V shed 1 base and J shed 2 bases, with 9 bases lying between them. The CDR3 bases are TGTGCCAGCAGCTTAGCAGGGTTCGCCTACAATGAGCAGTTCTTC. Translated: CASSLAGFAYNEQFF. The full variable domain, completed using reference TRBV11-3 and TRBJ2-1, is EAGVVQSPRYKIIEKKQPVAFWCNPISGHNTLYWYLQNLGQGPELLIRYENEEAVDDSQLPKDRFSAERLKGVDSTLKIQPAELGDSAVYLCASSLAGFAYNEQFFGPGTRLTVL.

This sequence joins TRBV7-9 and TRBJ2-2; perhaps D is TRBD1 or TRBD2 (5 bases each). This CDR3 is 15 amino acids long. The germline gives CDR1 SEHNR, CDR2 FQNEAQ (reference sequence). The germline V and J ends were trimmed by 2 bases and 7 bases, with 14 bases remaining between them. The chain's CDR3 is CASSLQRDPYGELFF. The CDR3 DNA is TGTGCCAGCAGCTTACAACGGGACCCTTACGGGGAGCTGTTTTTT.

A remark on this clone: The junction departs from the called germline gene at one end, perhaps through a read error. This chain links TRBV10-1 with TRBJ2-5; D not resolved. This CDR3 is 13 amino acids long. CDR1 and CDR2 (germline): WNHNN, SYGVQD (reference sequence). The CDR3 loop is CASSEGPQQTQYF. In DNA, the CDR3 is TGCGCCAGCAGTGAAGGACCCCAACAGACCCAGTACTTC.

The gene calls are TRBV13 and TRBJ2-6; D is uncertain. CDR3 length equals 16 residues. CDR1 is PRHDT, CDR2 FYEKMQ, per germline (reference sequence). V was shortened by 4 bases and J by 4 bases, with 14 bases between the two germline ends. This CDR3 reads CASSSTLESGANVLTF. In DNA form, the CDR3 reads TGTGCCAGCAGCTCAACTTTAGAATCGGGGGCCAACGTCCTGACTTTC.

The J gene is TRBJ2-1, the V gene TRBV9; TRBD2 matches at 9 bases. This CDR3 has 16 amino acids. V was clipped by 0 bases and J by 3 bases; unmatched bases: 4. From germline, CDR1 is SGDLS and CDR2 YYNGEE. This CDR3 reads CASSVGAREGYNEQFF. The CDR3 DNA sequence: TGTGCCAGCAGCGTAGGAGCGCGGGAGGGCTACAATGAGCAGTTCTTC.

Note on this clone: The same CDR3 also results from other DNA sequences found in this sample. The V and J genes are TRBV2 and TRBJ2-5; 8 bases match TRBD1. From germline, CDR1 is SNHLY and CDR2 FYNNEI. The CDR3 contains 12 residues. With V trimmed by 4 bases and J by 5 bases, 0 bases remained unmatched. CDR3 sequence: CASSGQGETQYF. The CDR3 region has the DNA TGTGCCAGCAGTGGACAGGGGGAGACCCAGTACTTC.

V usage is TRBV7-9 and J usage is TRBJ1-5; D is undetermined. The CDR3 sequence is 12 residues long. The ends were cut back, 5 bases at V and 4 bases at J, with 6 bases in the middle. Germline V gene lookup returns CDR1 SEHNR and CDR2 FQNEAQ (reference sequence). The CDR3: CASSPPNQPQHF. The CDR3 nucleotides are TGTGCCAGCAGCCCCCCAAATCAGCCCCAGCATTTT.

The V and J genes are TRBV5-6 and TRBJ2-7, with 7 bases aligning to TRBD1. V gave up 0 bases and J gave up 3 bases; unmatched junction bases: 6. The CDR3 spans 15 residues. Germline V gene data show CDR1 as SGHDT and CDR2 as YYEEEE. CDR3 sequence reads: CASSLVPGQSYEQYF. CDR3 DNA sequence: TGTGCCAGCAGCTTGGTCCCGGGACAGAGCTACGAGCAGTACTTC. The full variable domain, completed using reference TRBV5-6 and TRBJ2-7, is DAGVTQSPTHLIKTRGQQVTLRCSPKSGHDTVSWYQQALGQGPQFIFQYYEEEERQRGNFPDRFSGHQFPNYSSELNVNALLLGDSALYLCASSLVPGQSYEQYFGPGTRLTVT.

This chain uses TRBV27 with TRBJ1-1; D unclear. The germline CDR1 and CDR2 sequences are MNHEY and SMNVEV (reference sequence). Trimming cost V 2 bases and J 0 bases, with 13 bases left between them. This CDR3 has 16 residues. CDR3 in DNA: TGTGCCAGCAGTTTAACCCCGGGATGGGTGAACACTGAAGCTTTCTTT. Protein product: CASSLTPGWVNTEAFF.

V and J are TRBV10-3 and TRBJ1-4; 7 nucleotides agree with TRBD1. The V segment lost 5 bases and the J segment 8 bases; nucleotides outside the gene matches: 8. Germline V lookup: CDR1 ENHRY, CDR2 SYGVKD. CDR3 length equals 14 residues. The CDR3: CAISTRGFGEKLFF. In DNA, the CDR3 is TGTGCCATCAGTACCAGGGGGTTCGGGGAAAAACTGTTTTTT.